A selection of T cell receptor beta chains follows, all from one sample in a study of T cell changes during pregnancy in multiple sclerosis. Using immunoSEQ multiplex PCR, the repertoire was profiled, and TCRdb retains in-frame clones only, with some absent. The sample has 100,000 or so clones; 90% to 95% are singletons. The sample here was peripheral blood, taken in the second trimester of pregnancy. Receptor source: a female donor with multiple sclerosis, enrolled in a pregnancy study. Both conserved end residues are part of each CDR3. A D gene is named only where the DNA matches it firmly. Not all rows give a size; the values are once, few, many and, for expanded clones, a class.

J | V | D | size | CDR3 | DNA
TRBJ2-4 | TRBV2 | TRBD1 | . | CASTYTGDGKNIQYF | TGTGCCAGCACCTACACAGGGGATGGCAAAAACATTCAGTACTTC
TRBJ2-7 | TRBV27 | TRBD1 | . | CASSFPGQGVVEQYF | TGTGCCAGCAGTTTCCCGGGACAGGGAGTAGTCGAGCAGTACTTC
TRBJ1-4 | TRBV7-6 | TRBD1 | . | CASSLVGGGNEKLFF | TGTGCCAGCAGCTTAGTAGGGGGCGGGAATGAAAAACTGTTTTTT
TRBJ2-6 | TRBV4-1 | TRBD1 | . | CASSQVDRGALSGANVLTF | TGCGCCAGCAGCCAAGTAGACAGGGGCGCTCTCTCTGGGGCCAACGTCCTGACTTTC
TRBJ2-1 | TRBV28 | . | . | CASSLSGTPNYNEQFF | TGTGCCAGCAGTTTGTCCGGGACTCCTAACTACAATGAGCAGTTCTTC
TRBJ2-2 | TRBV19 | TRBD1 | . | CASSKQGASGELFF | TGTGCCAGTAGTAAACAGGGGGCATCCGGGGAGCTGTTTTTT
TRBJ2-7 | TRBV6-1 | TRBD2 | . | CASSSLAGSGEQYF | TGTGCCAGCAGTTCGCTAGCGGGATCGGGTGAGCAGTACTTC
TRBJ1-1 | TRBV6-5 | . | . | CAVTGGGGYTEAFF | TGTGCCGTCACCGGTGGGGGCGGGTACACTGAAGCTTTCTTT
TRBJ2-2 | TRBV10-3 | . | . | CAISEASPGELFF | TGTGCCATCAGTGAGGCGAGTCCCGGGGAGCTGTTTTTT
TRBJ1-3 | TRBV28 | TRBD1 | . | CASRRTGPISGNTIYF | TGTGCCAGCAGACGGACAGGGCCCATCTCTGGAAACACCATATATTTT
TRBJ1-1 | TRBV5-1 | TRBD1 | . | CASSSDRGVTEAFF | TGCGCCAGCAGCTCCGACAGGGGAGTAACTGAAGCTTTCTTT
TRBJ2-7 | TRBV6-1 | TRBD2 | . | CAIGTSGRREQYF | TGTGCCATCGGGACTAGCGGGAGACGCGAGCAGTACTTC
TRBJ2-7 | TRBV27 | . | . | CASSLLAKFTGTPYEQYF | TGTGCCAGCAGTTTACTAGCTAAATTCACCGGGACACCCTACGAGCAGTACTTC
TRBJ2-1 | TRBV2 | TRBD1 | . | CASSARGGANNEQFF | TGTGCCAGCAGCGCAAGAGGGGGCGCAAACAATGAGCAGTTCTTC
TRBJ2-1 | TRBV28 | . | . | CASSLWDTPRNEQFF | TGTGCCAGCAGTTTATGGGACACCCCCCGCAATGAGCAGTTCTTC
TRBJ2-1 | TRBV19 | TRBD2 | . | CASSAAGASYNEQFF | TGTGCCAGTTCCGCAGCGGGAGCAAGCTACAATGAGCAGTTCTTC
TRBJ1-5 | TRBV15 | . | . | CATSRGRQSNQPQHF | TGTGCCACCAGCAGAGGTCGACAGTCCAATCAGCCCCAGCATTTT
TRBJ2-5 | TRBV12-5 | . | . | CASGLELQGGYQETQYF | TGTGCTAGTGGTTTGGAGCTACAGGGGGGGTACCAAGAGACCCAGTACTTC
TRBJ2-1 | TRBV5-1 | TRBD2 | . | CASSLVAGEAYNEQFF | TGCGCCAGCAGCTTGGTGGCGGGAGAGGCCTACAATGAGCAGTTCTTC
TRBJ1-1 | TRBV19 | TRBD1 | . | CASTSDRGFMAEAFF | TGTGCCAGTACCTCGGACAGGGGCTTTATGGCTGAAGCTTTCTTT
TRBJ1-5 | TRBV10-3 | . | . | CAISGAGGDQPQHF | TGTGCCATCAGTGGGGCCGGAGGGGATCAGCCCCAGCATTTT
TRBJ2-3 | TRBV18 | TRBD1 | . | CASSRTGGEPDTQYF | TGTGCCAGCTCACGGACAGGGGGCGAACCAGATACGCAGTATTTT
TRBJ2-5 | TRBV19 | . | . | CASSINRGETQYF | TGTGCCAGTAGTATTAATCGGGGAGAGACCCAGTACTTC
TRBJ1-4 | TRBV19 | TRBD1 | once | CASSRDRGRSEKLFF | TGTGCCAGTAGTAGAGACAGGGGAAGAAGTGAAAAACTGTTTTTT
TRBJ1-1 | TRBV6-6 | . | few | CASSYRLSTEAFF | TGTGCCAGCAGTTACCGTTTGAGCACTGAAGCTTTCTTT
TRBJ2-2 | TRBV19 | TRBD2 | once | CATGLAGGYGELFF | TGTGCCACGGGACTAGCGGGGGGCTACGGGGAGCTGTTTTTT
TRBJ2-4 | TRBV5-1 | TRBD1 | . | CASSLDLDRANIQYF | TGCGCCAGCAGCTTGGACCTGGACAGGGCAAACATTCAGTACTTC
TRBJ1-3 | TRBV18 | . | . | CASSPTRGEASGNTIYF | TGTGCCAGCTCACCCACACGGGGAGAGGCCTCTGGAAACACCATATATTTT
TRBJ1-4 | TRBV7-9 | . | . | CASSLGRGGVNEKLFF | TGTGCCAGCAGCTTGGGTCGGGGGGGAGTTAATGAAAAACTGTTTTTT
TRBJ1-1 | TRBV28 | . | . | CASSSPGWDTEAFF | TGTGCCAGCAGTTCCCCGGGATGGGACACTGAAGCTTTCTTT
TRBJ1-1 | TRBV5-1 | . | . | CASSTRQGGTEAFF | TGCGCCAGCAGTACCCGCCAAGGGGGCACTGAAGCTTTCTTT
TRBJ1-2 | TRBV7-2 | TRBD1 | . | CASRLDRVRGYTF | TGTGCCAGCAGATTGGACAGGGTCCGCGGCTACACCTTC
TRBJ2-2 | TRBV5-6 | TRBD1 | . | CASSLDRGVWGTGELFF | TGTGCCAGCAGCTTGGACAGGGGTGTTTGGGGCACCGGGGAGCTGTTTTTT
TRBJ2-2 | TRBV30 | . | . | CAWSFGGELFF | TGTGCCTGGAGTTTCGGCGGGGAGCTGTTTTTT
TRBJ1-1 | TRBV7-3 | . | . | CASSPGQSNTEAFF | TGTGCCAGCAGCCCGGGACAATCGAACACTGAAGCTTTCTTT
TRBJ2-7 | TRBV28 | TRBD2 | . | CASRWAGGFEQYF | TGTGCCAGCAGATGGGCGGGAGGTTTCGAGCAGTACTTC
TRBJ2-2 | TRBV29-1 | TRBD1 | . | CSVGQARTGELFF | TGCAGCGTCGGACAGGCCAGAACGGGGGAGCTGTTTTTT
TRBJ1-4 | TRBV13 | . | . | CASSVSGAWEKLFF | TGTGCCAGCAGCGTTTCAGGGGCGTGGGAAAAACTGTTTTTT
TRBJ2-3 | TRBV30 | TRBD1 | . | CAWRKVGQRTDTQYF | TGTGCCTGGAGGAAAGTGGGACAGCGCACAGATACGCAGTATTTT
TRBJ1-2 | TRBV5-1 | . | . | CASSLTTGGVDGYTF | TGCGCCAGCAGCCTGACTACCGGGGGGGTAGATGGCTACACCTTC
TRBJ2-1 | TRBV5-1 | . | . | CASSLDGGTDEQFF | TGCGCCAGCAGCTTGGATGGGGGCACAGATGAGCAGTTCTTC
TRBJ1-2 | TRBV18 | TRBD1 | . | CASSPRTGQGAGYGYTF | TGTGCCAGCTCACCACGCACGGGACAGGGGGCCGGCTATGGCTACACCTTC
TRBJ1-1 | TRBV6-1 | . | . | CASQAWVNTEAFF | TGTGCTAGCCAGGCCTGGGTGAACACTGAAGCTTTCTTT
TRBJ1-3 | TRBV30 | TRBD1 | . | CAWGQGAGNTIYF | TGTGCCTGGGGACAGGGGGCTGGAAACACCATATATTTT
TRBJ2-5 | TRBV15 | TRBD2 | . | CATSRDLTSGIQETQYF | TGTGCCACCAGCAGAGACCTGACTAGCGGGATCCAAGAGACCCAGTACTTC
TRBJ1-5 | TRBV19 | . | . | CASSSGQGLGNQPQHF | TGTGCCAGTAGTTCAGGGCAGGGCTTGGGCAATCAGCCCCAGCATTTT
TRBJ2-1 | TRBV28 | . | once | CASSIQGYNEQFF | TGTGCCAGCAGTATTCAGGGTTACAATGAGCAGTTCTTC
TRBJ2-3 | TRBV29-1 | . | . | CSVQAGGTDTQYF | TGCAGCGTCCAAGCAGGGGGCACAGATACGCAGTATTTT
TRBJ1-1 | TRBV9 | . | . | CASSPRANTEAFF | TGTGCCAGCAGCCCCAGGGCGAACACTGAAGCTTTCTTT
TRBJ1-1 | TRBV19 | TRBD1 | . | CASSIGGQGVTEAFF | TGTGCCAGTAGTATAGGCGGACAGGGAGTAACTGAAGCTTTCTTT
TRBJ2-3 | TRBV27 | TRBD2 | . | CASSLSGAAGGRSDTQYF | TGTGCCAGCAGTTTATCGGGGGCAGCGGGAGGTAGGTCAGATACGCAGTATTTT
TRBJ2-3 | TRBV6-1 | . | . | CATTYGTDTQYF | TGTGCCACGACATACGGCACAGATACGCAGTATTTT
TRBJ1-3 | TRBV2 | . | once | CASSVSRGGNTIYF | TGTGCCAGCAGTGTTTCCAGAGGCGGGAACACCATATATTTT
TRBJ1-5 | TRBV28 | . | . | CASKRAGTNQPQHF | TGTGCCAGCAAGCGAGCGGGGACCAATCAGCCCCAGCATTTT
TRBJ1-1 | TRBV6-6 | TRBD1 | . | CASSYKGANTEAFF | TGTGCCAGCAGTTATAAGGGGGCGAACACTGAAGCTTTCTTT
TRBJ1-2 | TRBV20-1 | . | . | CSAQFGGYTF | TGCAGTGCCCAGTTCGGGGGCTACACCTTC
TRBJ2-1 | TRBV6-1 | . | . | CASRGAIPKFF | TGTGCCAGCAGGGGAGCAATCCCTAAGTTCTTC
TRBJ1-1 | TRBV28 | . | many | CASSLGTEAFF | TGTGCCAGCAGCCTAGGCACTGAAGCTTTCTTT
TRBJ1-5 | TRBV2 | TRBD1 | . | CASRMETGGNQPQHF | TGTGCCAGCAGGATGGAGACAGGGGGCAATCAGCCCCAGCATTTT